These 6 T cell receptor beta chains originate from one sample sequenced in a study of human CD8 memory T cell subsets. UMI-labeled 5' RACE was used to make TCR beta libraries. Each CDR3 protein gets one entry in TCRdb, which reprocessed the 5' RACE reads and gives no DNA. This table holds roughly 9,300 distinct CDR3 sequences. Sequencing was done on a sample of CD8+ stem-like memory T cells (TSCM and TCM) sorted from PBMCs. Sample subset: stem-like memory CD8 T cells (TSTEM), CCR7+ PD-1- TIGIT-. The source is a human donor in good health.

This rearrangement joins TRBV6-2 or TRBV6-3 to TRBJ2-1; as DNA is missing, the TRBD2 call by TCRdb cannot be tested. This CDR3 is built from 16 residues. The germline V gene encodes CDR1 MNHEY and CDR2 SVGEGT. CDR3 loop: CASSYSRVSGEYEQFF.

The gene calls are TRBV10-3 and TRBJ1-5; no DNA is available, so the TRBD1 call from TCRdb remains unchecked. The CDR3 is 16 amino acids. Germline CDR1 ENHRY, CDR2 SYGVKD. This chain's CDR3 is CAISESGTGRDQPQHF.

The gene calls are TRBV7-2 and TRBJ2-5; TCRdb gives TRBD2 as the D gene, but with no DNA this cannot be confirmed. The CDR3 runs 15 residues. Looked up from germline, CDR1 is SGHTA and CDR2 is FQGNSA. CDR3 sequence: CASKLTSGRYETQYF.

According to its frequency, this clonotype is medium-sized. This rearrangement joins TRBV20-1 to TRBJ2-7; TCRdb's D call of TRBD1 is untestable without DNA. Looked up from germline, CDR1 is DFQATT and CDR2 is SNEGSKA (reference sequence). CDR3 length: 13 amino acids. The CDR3 sequence is CSAPAGETYEQYF.

The chain combines TRBV20-1 with TRBJ2-7. There are 13 residues in the CDR3. CDR1 is DFQATT, CDR2 SNEGSKA, per germline (reference sequence). CDR3 in amino acids: CSARDGETYEQYF.

The chain recombines TRBV6-5 with TRBJ2-2. This CDR3 comprises 13 residues. CDR1 MNHEY and CDR2 SVGAGI come from the germline V gene. The CDR3 loop reads CASSLVRTGELFF.